The T cell receptor beta chain under discussion was sequenced for a study of T cell clonotyping in hematopoietic cell transplantation. Study outcomes and limitations: Few recipient clonotypes overlapped donors; over 97% were de novo at given depth. Higher Inverse Simpson Index values in graft donor and pretransplant recipient predicted broader posttransplant TCR diversity. Pathologically expanded recipient clonotypes increased progressively from day 30 to day 180 as diversity fell. No sorting was done, leaving CD4 and CD8 contributions mixed.

Only in-frame clones appear in the TCRdb table, and some are missing; sequencing was by immunoSEQ multiplex PCR. The repertoire holds some 30,000 clones, with more than 90% as singletons. For this clone: Antigen: not known.

This TCR was recovered from a man in his fifties in good health. Some clones in this sample may be carry-over from other donors' samples. Sequenced sample: peripheral blood mononuclear cells.

For the CDR3, the DNA is TGTGCCAGCAGCCCCTACCTAGGGGCGGGGGGGAGAGAGACCCAGTACTTC. As protein: CASSPYLGAGGRETQYF. This chain uses TRBV14 with TRBJ2-5, with 9 bases aligning to TRBD2. There are 17 residues in the CDR3. The junction had 13 bases not matched to a gene; V was cut back by 4 bases and J by 4 bases. CDR1 is SGHDN, CDR2 FVKESK, per germline.